This T cell receptor beta chain was sequenced in a study of blood T cell repertoires in COVID-19. This table comes from immunoSEQ multiplex PCR, and its TCRdb copy is limited to in-frame clones, with some not included. The data hold a few hundred thousand clones, with around 89% observed a single time. Trimming shortened V by 3 bases and J by 8 bases, and 17 bases separated the two germline ends. The CDR3 loop spans 15 amino acids. Germline loops: CDR1 SGHRS, CDR2 YFSETQ. The chain carries TRBV5-1 and TRBJ1-4; a possible D gene is TRBD1 (6 bases). The origin of this receptor is a man aged 25-45 years who had recovered from COVID-19. The sample taken for sequencing was PBMCs or T cells enriched from blood (not recorded which). CDR3 DNA: TGCGCCAGCAGCTCGGCACAGGGAGCTGGCGAAAAACTGTTTTTT. It encodes CASSSAQGAGEKLFF.